This T cell receptor beta chain appears in the sequencing data of a study of blood T cell repertoires in COVID-19. Sequencing was performed with immunoSEQ multiplex PCR; in TCRdb, only in-frame clones are kept and a portion is missing. This sample has approximately 140,000 clones, with around 81% found just once. This clone was counted only a few times. V was shortened by 3 bases and J by 3 bases, with 9 bases between the two germline ends. Germline CDR1 LGHNT, CDR2 FRNRAP. The CDR3 runs to 14 residues. The sample was peripheral blood. This chain connects TRBV12-5 to TRBJ1-5, with a possible D match to TRBD1 (6 bases). This receptor was obtained from a human donor in a cohort sampled during active COVID-19. The CDR3 loop is CASGFMGANQPQHF. The CDR3 DNA is TGTGCTAGTGGTTTTATGGGGGCCAATCAGCCCCAGCATTTT. Using reference TRBV12-5 and TRBJ1-5 for the parts outside the CDR3, the full variable domain is DARVTQTPRHKVTEMGQEVTMRCQPILGHNTVFWYRQTMMQGLELLAYFRNRAPLDDSGMPKDRFSAEMPDATLATLKIQPSEPRDSAVYFCASGFMGANQPQHFGDGTRLSIL.